This TCR beta chain was recorded in a study of cytomegalovirus exposure and HLA in healthy donors. Study-wide results and limits: The study put 150 to 200 TCR beta chains on its list as cytomegalovirus-associated.

In regard to this clone: What it binds is unknown.

The study ran its PCR with 60 Vbeta and 13 Jbeta primers. TCRdb keeps only in-frame clones here, not all; method: immunoSEQ multiplex PCR. This sample has about 190,000 clones, with around three quarters found just once. Germline V gene data show CDR1 as LNHDA and CDR2 as SQIVND (reference sequence). This CDR3 comprises 15 residues. V gave up 6 bases and J gave up 0 bases; unmatched junction bases: 5. The chain links TRBV19 to TRBJ1-5, with 7 positions matching TRBD1. The TCR sequence derives from a woman aged 25 to 39 in good health and CMV-seropositive. The sequenced sample consisted of PBMCs. Here the CDR3 reads CASSVGQFSNQPQHF. The CDR3 DNA reads TGTGCCAGTAGCGTGGGACAGTTTAGCAATCAGCCCCAGCATTTT.